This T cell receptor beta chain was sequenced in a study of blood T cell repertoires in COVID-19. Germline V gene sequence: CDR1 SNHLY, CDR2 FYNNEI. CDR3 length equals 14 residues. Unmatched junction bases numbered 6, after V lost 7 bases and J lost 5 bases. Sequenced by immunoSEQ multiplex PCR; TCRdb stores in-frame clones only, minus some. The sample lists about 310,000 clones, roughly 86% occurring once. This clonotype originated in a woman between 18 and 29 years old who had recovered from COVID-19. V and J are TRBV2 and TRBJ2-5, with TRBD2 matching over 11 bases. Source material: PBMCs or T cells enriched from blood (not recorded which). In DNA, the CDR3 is TGTGCCAGCATAGCGGGAGGGCGTGGGGAGACCCAGTACTTC. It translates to CASIAGGRGETQYF.